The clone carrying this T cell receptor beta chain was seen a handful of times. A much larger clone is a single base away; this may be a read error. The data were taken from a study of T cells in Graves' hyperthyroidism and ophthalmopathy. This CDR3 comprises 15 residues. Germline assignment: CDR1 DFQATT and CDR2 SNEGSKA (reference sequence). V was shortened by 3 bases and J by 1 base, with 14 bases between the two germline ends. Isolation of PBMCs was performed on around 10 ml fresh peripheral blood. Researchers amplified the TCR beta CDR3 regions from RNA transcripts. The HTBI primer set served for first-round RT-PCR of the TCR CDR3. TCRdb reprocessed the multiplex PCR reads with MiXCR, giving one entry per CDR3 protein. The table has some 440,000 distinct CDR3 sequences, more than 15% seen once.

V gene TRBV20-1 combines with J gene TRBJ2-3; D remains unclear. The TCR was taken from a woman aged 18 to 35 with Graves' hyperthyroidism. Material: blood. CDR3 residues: CSASPPRRRTDTQYF. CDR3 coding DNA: TGCAGTGCTAGTCCCCCCCGGCGGCGCACAGATACGCAGTATTTT.